The 6 T cell receptor beta chains reported below all come from one sample, sequenced in a study of cytomegalovirus exposure and HLA in healthy donors. The PCR contained 60 Vbeta and 13 Jbeta primers. Repertoires were generated with immunoSEQ multiplex PCR, while TCRdb's copy carries only in-frame clones and drops some. The sample has roughly 180,000 clones, 70% to 75% seen once; the top ten hold about 2.7%. What was sequenced was PBMCs. The receptor source for this set is a male donor in good health and CMV-seronegative.

The chain has TRBV7-9 and TRBJ1-5; no firm D call. The CDR3 sequence is 13 residues long. Per germline, CDR1 SEHNR and CDR2 FQNEAQ (reference sequence). V was clipped by 5 bases and J by 2 bases, with 7 bases between them. CDR3 sequence: CASSISGNQPQHF. The CDR3 DNA is TGTGCCAGCAGCATCTCAGGCAATCAGCCCCAGCATTTT.

This rearrangement joins TRBV4-3 to TRBJ2-3, with a possible D match to TRBD2 (5 bases). The length of the CDR3 is 13 residues. With 0 bases removed from V and 6 bases from J, the gap between germline ends came to 7 bases. CDR1 and CDR2 from the germline V gene are LGHNA and YSLEER. The CDR3 is CASSQDSGDTQYF. CDR3 in DNA: TGCGCCAGCAGCCAAGATTCGGGGGATACGCAGTATTTT.

A few counts support this clone. V usage is TRBV6-6 and J usage is TRBJ1-5, with 9 bases lining up with TRBD1. CDR1 and CDR2 from the germline V gene are MNHNY and SVGAGI (reference sequence). V lost 8 bases, J lost 6 bases, and 14 bases stayed unmatched. This CDR3 has 16 residues. CDR3 sequence (DNA): TGTGCCAGCTTCACCGTGGGACAGGGTGAGTCTCAGCCCCAGCATTTT. Amino acids: CASFTVGQGESQPQHF.

The V and J genes are TRBV5-6 and TRBJ2-7; D perhaps matches TRBD2 (6 bases). CDR1 is SGHDT and CDR2 is YYEEEE in the germline V gene. The V gene lost 0 bases and the J gene lost 6 bases, with 13 bases spanning the gap. The CDR3 length is 14 residues. The CDR3 DNA sequence: TGTGCCAGCAGCTTGGTCGGGGGAGTACCCGAGCAGTACTTC. Protein sequence: CASSLVGGVPEQYF.

The rearrangement uses TRBV7-2 and TRBJ1-2; TRBD1 aligns across 8 bases. Germline lookup yields CDR1 SGHTA and CDR2 FQGNSA. CDR3 length equals 17 residues. V was pared by 3 bases and J by 0 bases, with 9 bases of the junction left unmatched. CDR3 in DNA: TGTGCCAGCAGCTTCCTCCAAGGACAGGGCACTAACTATGGCTACACCTTC. As protein: CASSFLQGQGTNYGYTF.

V and J are TRBV28 and TRBJ1-2; the D gene is possibly TRBD1 (6 bases). This CDR3 has 12 residues. V lost 6 bases to trimming and J lost 4 bases, with 9 bases between them. The V gene's germline CDR1 is MDHEN and CDR2 SYDVKM. In DNA form, the CDR3 reads TGTGCCAGCAGCCGGGACACCTATGGCTACACCTTC. It codes for CASSRDTYGYTF.